These T cell receptor beta chains were read from a single sample in a study of T-cell memory formation after mild COVID-19. Using its own MiXCR run on the 5' RACE reads, TCRdb lists one record per CDR3 protein. Of around 300,000 distinct CDR3 sequences listed, approximately 13% are singletons. Sequences were obtained from PBMCs or a T cell subset sorted from them (not recorded which). The receptors here all came from a man younger than 30 who had mild COVID-19 (a few samples of this study predate the infection). Cell type and time point are not known. Both conserved end residues are part of each CDR3. The D gene is left open where the match is weak. Clone size is not always given. Where it is, it says once, few, many or a class for expanded clones.

d_gene,abundance,v_gene,j_gene,CDR3aa,CDR3nt
TRBD1,.,TRBV10-3,TRBJ1-4,CAITRGLGEKLFF,TGTGCCATCACCAGGGGGCTGGGGGAAAAACTGTTTTTT
TRBD1,many,TRBV7-9,TRBJ1-3,CASRTGTGGSGNTIYF,TGTGCCTCACGCACGGGGACAGGGGGCTCTGGAAACACCATATATTTT
TRBD2,.,TRBV7-7,TRBJ2-3,CASSPLAGGSTDTQYF,TGTGCCAGCAGCCCTCTAGCGGGAGGGAGCACAGATACGCAGTATTTT
TRBD1,.,TRBV27,TRBJ1-2,CASSGQGDSHYTF,TGTGCCAGCAGTGGACAGGGGGACAGCCACTACACCTTC
.,few,TRBV10-1,TRBJ2-3,CASSGAQPGDTQYF,TGCGCCAGCAGTGGAGCCCAGCCGGGGGATACGCAGTATTTT
.,many,TRBV10-3,TRBJ2-1,CAISEPESQGYKQFF,TGTGCCATCAGTGAGCCGGAGTCCCAGGGGTATAAGCAGTTCTTC
TRBD1,.,TRBV10-3,TRBJ1-1,CAISERGQDMNTEAFF,TGTGCCATCAGTGAGAGAGGACAGGACATGAACACTGAAGCTTTCTTT
TRBD1,few,TRBV5-1,TRBJ2-1,CASSSTGVEQFF,TGCGCCAGCAGCTCGACAGGGGTCGAGCAGTTCTTC
.,few,TRBV7-2,TRBJ1-2,CASSSKQGVYHRYTF,TGTGCCAGCAGCTCGAAGCAGGGCGTCTACCATCGCTACACCTTC
.,few,TRBV5-1,TRBJ1-6,CASSLERDYSPLHF,TGCGCCAGCAGCTTGGAGCGAGACTATTCACCCCTCCACTTT
.,.,TRBV7-9,TRBJ2-5,CASSRYRFDNQETQYF,TGTGCCAGCAGCCGTTACCGATTTGACAACCAAGAGACCCAGTACTTC
.,few,TRBV5-6,TRBJ2-5,CASMIASKTQYF,TGTGCCAGTATGATTGCCTCGAAGACCCAGTACTTC
.,many,TRBV12-3/TRBV12-4,TRBJ2-1,CASSLSLAVYEQFF,TGTGCCAGCAGTTTGTCACTAGCTGTATATGAGCAGTTCTTC
.,few,TRBV27,TRBJ1-2,CASSRLTENYGYTF,TGTGCCAGCAGTCGCCTGACTGAGAACTATGGCTACACCTTC
.,few,TRBV7-9,TRBJ1-1,CASSPTGQGTEAFF,TGTGCCAGCAGCCCAACGGGGCAGGGCACTGAAGCTTTCTTT
.,.,TRBV2,TRBJ1-5,CASSAPPQPQHF,TGTGCCAGCAGTGCCCCCCCTCAGCCCCAGCATTTT
.,many,TRBV3-1,TRBJ2-1,CATRLGAHNNEQFF,TGTGCCACCCGCCTTGGGGCCCATAACAATGAGCAGTTCTTC
.,many,TRBV5-1,TRBJ2-3,CASSSGTSQVTQYF,TGCGCCAGCAGCTCCGGGACTTCTCAGGTCACGCAGTATTTT
.,few,TRBV28,TRBJ2-1,CASSLVEGNEQFF,TGTGCCAGCAGTTTAGTGGAAGGCAATGAGCAGTTCTTC
.,many,TRBV10-3,TRBJ2-3,CAISESATVTDTQYF,TGTGCCATCAGTGAGTCGGCAACCGTAACAGATACGCAGTATTTT
.,.,TRBV12-3/TRBV12-4,TRBJ2-1,CASSPNYNEQFF,TGTGCCAGCTCACCCAACTACAATGAGCAGTTCTTC
.,.,TRBV7-7,TRBJ1-1,CASSFQRNTEAFF,TGTGCTAGCAGCTTCCAGCGGAACACTGAAGCTTTCTTT
.,.,TRBV10-3,TRBJ1-1,CAIGGVNTEAFF,TGTGCCATCGGAGGCGTGAACACTGAAGCTTTCTTT
TRBD1,few,TRBV5-1,TRBJ1-2,CASSWDSANYGYTF,TGCGCCAGCAGCTGGGACAGTGCTAACTATGGCTACACCTTC
TRBD2,.,TRBV12-3/TRBV12-4,TRBJ2-3,CASSLGLRREGLTDTQYF,TGTGCCAGCAGTTTAGGGCTCCGCAGGGAGGGACTCACAGATACGCAGTATTTT
.,few,TRBV12-3/TRBV12-4,TRBJ2-3,CASSLAEGRTDTQYF,TGTGCCAGCAGTTTAGCGGAAGGACGCACAGATACGCAGTATTTT
.,many,TRBV6-1,TRBJ2-5,CASRQIGAETQYF,TGTGCCAGCCGACAGATCGGGGCGGAGACCCAGTACTTC
.,.,TRBV6-5,TRBJ1-5,CASSYSRESNQPQHF,TGTGCCAGCAGTTACTCTAGGGAAAGCAATCAGCCCCAGCATTTT
.,few,TRBV9,TRBJ1-1,CASSATNGGRSEAFF,TGTGCCAGCAGCGCAACAAACGGGGGTCGAAGTGAAGCTTTCTTT
.,.,TRBV12-3/TRBV12-4,TRBJ2-7,CASSFWGPYEQYF,TGTGCCAGCAGTTTTTGGGGTCCCTACGAGCAGTACTTC
TRBD1,.,TRBV20-1,TRBJ2-3,CSAVPGQGTDTQYF,TGCAGTGCAGTCCCGGGACAGGGAACAGATACGCAGTATTTT
.,many,TRBV9,TRBJ2-3,CASSVGEVVLNTDTQYF,TGTGCCAGCAGCGTAGGCGAGGTGGTTTTGAACACAGATACGCAGTATTTT
.,.,TRBV4-3,TRBJ1-4,CASSQGTEKGEKLFF,TGCGCCAGCAGCCAAGGGACAGAGAAAGGGGAAAAACTGTTTTTT